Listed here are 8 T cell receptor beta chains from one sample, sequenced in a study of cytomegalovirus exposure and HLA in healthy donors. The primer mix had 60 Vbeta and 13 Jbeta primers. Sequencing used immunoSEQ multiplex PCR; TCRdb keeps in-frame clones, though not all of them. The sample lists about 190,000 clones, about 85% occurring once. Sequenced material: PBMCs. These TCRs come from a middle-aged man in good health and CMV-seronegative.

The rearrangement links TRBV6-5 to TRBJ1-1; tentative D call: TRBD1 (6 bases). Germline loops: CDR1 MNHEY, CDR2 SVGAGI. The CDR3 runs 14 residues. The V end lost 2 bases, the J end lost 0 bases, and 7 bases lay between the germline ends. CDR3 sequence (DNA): TGTGCCAGCAGTTACGGGGGCATGAACACTGAAGCTTTCTTT. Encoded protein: CASSYGGMNTEAFF.

The CDR3 DNA reads TGCAGTGCTAGGGGGAGTGAAAAACTGTTTTTT. It codes for CSARGSEKLFF. This rearrangement joins TRBV20-1 to TRBJ1-4; D not certain. With 3 bases removed from V and 7 bases from J, the gap between germline ends came to 6 bases. The CDR3 is 11 residues long. CDR1 is DFQATT, CDR2 SNEGSKA, per germline (reference sequence).

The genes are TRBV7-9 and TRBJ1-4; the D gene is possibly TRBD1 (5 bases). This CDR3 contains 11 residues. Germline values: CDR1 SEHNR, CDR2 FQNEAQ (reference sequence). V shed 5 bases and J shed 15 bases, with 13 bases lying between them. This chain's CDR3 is CASSPLRDLFF. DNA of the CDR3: TGTGCCAGCAGCCCCCTCCGGGACTTGTTTTTT. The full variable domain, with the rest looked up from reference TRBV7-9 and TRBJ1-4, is DTGVSQNPRHKITKRGQNVTFRCDPISEHNRLYWYRQTLGQGPEFLTYFQNEAQLEKSRLLSDRFSAERPKGSFSTLEIQRTEQGDSAMYLCASSPLRDLFFGSGTQLSVL.

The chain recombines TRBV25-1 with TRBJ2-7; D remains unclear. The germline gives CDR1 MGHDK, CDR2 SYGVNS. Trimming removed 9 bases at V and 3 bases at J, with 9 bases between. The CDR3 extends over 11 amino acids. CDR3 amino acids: CASSGFYEQYF. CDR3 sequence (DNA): TGTGCCAGTTCAGGATTCTACGAGCAGTACTTC.

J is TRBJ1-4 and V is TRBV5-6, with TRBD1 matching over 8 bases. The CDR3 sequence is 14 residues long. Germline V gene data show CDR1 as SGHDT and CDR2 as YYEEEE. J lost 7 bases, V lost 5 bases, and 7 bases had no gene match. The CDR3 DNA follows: TGTGCCAGCAGACTGACAGGGGAAGGTGAAAAACTGTTTTTT. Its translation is CASRLTGEGEKLFF.

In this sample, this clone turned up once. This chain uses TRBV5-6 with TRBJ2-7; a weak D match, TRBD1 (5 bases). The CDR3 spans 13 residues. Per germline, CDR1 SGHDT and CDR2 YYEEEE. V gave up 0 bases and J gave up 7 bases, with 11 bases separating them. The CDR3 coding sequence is TGTGCCAGCAGCTTGGAAAGGGGAAGGGAGCAGTACTTC. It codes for CASSLERGREQYF.

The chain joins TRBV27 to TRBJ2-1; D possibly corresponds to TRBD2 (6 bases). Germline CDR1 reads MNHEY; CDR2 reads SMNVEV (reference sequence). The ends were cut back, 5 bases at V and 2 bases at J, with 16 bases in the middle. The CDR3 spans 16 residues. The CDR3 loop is CASSLIGGETYNEQFF. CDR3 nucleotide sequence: TGTGCCAGCAGTCTTATCGGGGGAGAAACCTACAATGAGCAGTTCTTC.

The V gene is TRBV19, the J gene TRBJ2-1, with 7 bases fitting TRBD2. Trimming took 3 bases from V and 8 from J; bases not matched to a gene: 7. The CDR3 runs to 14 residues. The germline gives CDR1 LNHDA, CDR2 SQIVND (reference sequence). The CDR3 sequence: CASSISGGGDEQFF. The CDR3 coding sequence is TGTGCCAGTAGTATTTCGGGAGGAGGGGATGAGCAGTTCTTC.